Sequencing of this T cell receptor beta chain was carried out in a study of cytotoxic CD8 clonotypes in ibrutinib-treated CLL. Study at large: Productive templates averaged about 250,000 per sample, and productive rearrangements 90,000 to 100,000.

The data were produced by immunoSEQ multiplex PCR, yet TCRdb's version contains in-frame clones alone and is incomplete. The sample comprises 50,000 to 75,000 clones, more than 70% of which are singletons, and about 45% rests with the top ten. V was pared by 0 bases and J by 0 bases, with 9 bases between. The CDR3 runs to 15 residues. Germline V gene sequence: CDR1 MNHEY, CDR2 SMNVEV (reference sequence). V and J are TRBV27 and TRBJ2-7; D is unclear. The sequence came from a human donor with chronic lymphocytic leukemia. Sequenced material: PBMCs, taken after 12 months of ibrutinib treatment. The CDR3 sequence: CASSLSPQSSYEQYF. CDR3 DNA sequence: TGTGCCAGCAGTTTATCCCCGCAAAGCTCCTACGAGCAGTACTTC.